This T cell receptor (beta chain) is from a study of T cell repertoires in cytomegalovirus infection. Study-level information: Recently identified HLA-C-restricted CMV epitopes were used, and well-studied HLA-B-restricted CMV epitopes were used as well. Shared public TCR beta signatures pointed to both CMV infection and a matching HLA type. Points from the study as a whole: Individuals carrying CMV plus the relevant HLA were identified by cumulative frequency of public TCR beta families.

Germline V CDR1 and CDR2: MDHEN, SYDVKM. CDR3 length: 12 amino acids. V was cut by 3 bases and J by 9 bases, with 12 bases left in between. This clonotype turned up a few times. The antigen remains undetermined. TCRdb fed the reads into MiXCR, producing one record per CDR3 protein. The profile shows approximately 260,000 distinct CDR3 sequences, 20% to 25% of them singletons. This TCR was recovered from a human donor in good health (CMV status not recorded). Some clones in this sample may be carry-over from other donors' samples. The chain has TRBV28 and TRBJ2-7; D is perhaps TRBD1 or TRBD2 (5 bases each). The input for sequencing was cultured PBMCs, taken from culture after CMV antigen stimulation. The CDR3 sequence: CASSLGSRGQYF. CDR3 coding DNA: TGTGCCAGCAGTTTGGGTTCGAGGGGGCAGTACTTC.